What follows describes a single T cell receptor (beta chain). The clone's antigen remains unknown. Base-call qualities are not available, and no considerably larger clone is one nucleotide away. At the junction V is shortened by 0 bases and J by 4 bases, with 14 bases in between. Taken from cysteine to phenylalanine, the CDR3 has 16 residues. Left in the record is the CDR3 DNA by itself, 48 bases read in frame from the first base. CDR1 and CDR2, looked up from the germline V gene, are MNHEY and SVGEGT. Libraries were constructed by 5' RACE. The instrument was an Illumina HiSeq 2500. A second PCR of about 6 to 12 cycles was performed with a sample-barcoded 5' primer and a J-beta primer mix. A unique molecular identifier was introduced onto each TCR beta cDNA molecule by a template-switch 5' adaptor carrying 12 random nucleotides. At least 3 million CDR3-containing paired-end reads were obtained from each sample. First-strand cDNA synthesis was performed from all RNA using the Mint cDNA synthesis kit, with priming by a TRBC-specific oligonucleotide. After uracil-DNA glycosylase treatment, a first 18-cycle PCR used universal primers M1SS and BC2_uni_R on all cDNA. On the authors' methods: For normalization, 1 million high-quality reads, each with a distinct molecular identifier, were randomly selected from each sample. Instead of being binned into consensus sequences, reads that shared molecular identifiers were thrown out. MiTCR, run with a Q25 quality threshold and the strictest error-elimination algorithm, handled CDR3 identification, clonotype clustering and error correction. A nonparametric unseen species model with Euler transformation was used to estimate a lower bound on total TCR beta diversity. TCRdb reanalyzed the raw reads on its own, using fastp at Q25 for trimming and MiXCR for clone calling, and kept in-frame beta chains. Rows with a matching CDR3 protein are joined into one entry that keeps the most common DNA and genes. The V and J calls were determined by TCRdb, not by the authors. This sample comprises roughly 860,000 distinct CDR3 sequences, less than 80% of them detected only once. Around a quarter of the sample goes to the ten largest clones.

The sample belongs to a study of blood T cells in healthy people across ages (dated by TCRdb to the mid-2010s). Notes on the research overall: In model experiments, template switching captured about one uniquely barcoded TCR beta cDNA molecule for every two T cells. The study measured age-related changes in TCR beta repertoire diversity using deep sequencing normalized with unique cDNA molecular identifiers. Four age groups were formed from the donors: young (average roughly 16 years), middle-aged (just under 40), aged (approximately 60) and long-lived (around 80). To avoid experimental bias, donors of different ages were randomly spread across the sequencing lanes. For two donors (one aged 18 to 30 and one aged 80 or older), the study analyzed two additional independent replicas of 1 million unique cDNA reads from the same blood draw. What the study reported, not specific to this receptor: Because donor CMV infection status was unknown, age-related changes in expanded clonotypes were potentially confounded. Observed TCR beta diversity per million T cells fell roughly linearly with age, and a significant reduction was already apparent by age around 40. Conclusive comparison of naive and antigen-experienced compartments was prevented by the profiling of bulk unsorted PBMCs. The percentage of naive T cells measured by flow cytometry correlated strongly with observed TCR beta diversity. Compared with the aged group, the long-lived group had more naive CD4+ T cells, fewer expanded clones and increased TCR diversity, suggesting age selection. Estimates of total diversity from one million sequenced T cells were regarded as lower bounds and underestimates.

The approximately 39 donors, aged about 6 to 95 years, were systemically healthy Caucasian individuals from Russia. About 10 milliliters of peripheral blood were collected from each donor into EDTA-treated Vacutainer tubes. PBMCs were isolated by Ficoll-Paque density-gradient centrifugation, with at least 6 million obtained per sample. Trizol reagent was used to extract total RNA from PBMCs, with at least 6 micrograms per sample. The percentages of naive CD45RAhigh/CD27high T cells were determined by flow cytometry on a PBMC aliquot from every donor. This chain is built from TRBV6-2 or TRBV6-3 and TRBJ2-3; the D gene cannot be named for sure. The sequence derives from a man under 40 in good health. Material: blood. CDR3 reads: CASSYSFLHGADTQYF. The DNA sequence is TGTGCCAGCAGTTACTCGTTTCTTCATGGGGCAGATACGCAGTATTTT.